One sample yielded the 19 T cell receptor beta chains listed below, sequenced in a study of breast tumors, draining lymph nodes, adjacent tissues. The lymph nodes were axillary draining lymph nodes from breast cancer patients. In TCRdb, the multiplex PCR reads were re-called with MiXCR into one record per CDR3 protein. The data show more than 200,000 distinct CDR3 sequences, roughly 32% seen once. Sequencing was performed on axillary lymph node tissue. These receptor sequences come from a female donor with breast cancer. Some clones in this sample may be carry-over from other donors' samples.

Ten or more counts support this clonotype. The chain links TRBV7-3 to TRBJ1-6; D remains ambiguous. This CDR3 has 15 amino acids. With 5 bases removed from V and 10 bases from J, the gap between germline ends came to 18 bases. From germline, CDR1 is SGHTA and CDR2 FQGTGA. CDR3 DNA sequence: TGTGCCAGCAGCGCCACCCGAGGGAGGAACTCACCCCTCCACTTT. Translating gives CASSATRGRNSPLHF.

The chain uses TRBV20-1 and TRBJ1-6; D not resolved. CDR1 and CDR2 (germline): DFQATT, SNEGSKA (reference sequence). V lost 5 bases to trimming and J lost 9 bases, with 17 bases between them. The CDR3 extends over 14 amino acids. In DNA, the CDR3 is TGCAGTGCTCGGACTAGCGGGGTCGGTTCACCCCTCCACTTT. It yields the protein CSARTSGVGSPLHF.

The rearrangement uses TRBV24-1 and TRBJ2-5; D is unresolved. V gave up 5 bases and J gave up 3 bases, with 12 bases separating them. From germline, CDR1 is KGHDR and CDR2 SFDVKD. The CDR3 length is 14 residues. In DNA form, the CDR3 reads TGTGCCACCAGTGCTTCCCGGGTGGAAGAGACCCAGTACTTC. Translation: CATSASRVEETQYF.

This clonotype has a count of ten or more. The gene calls are TRBV20-1 and TRBJ2-3; D gene uncertain. The CDR3 has 14 amino acids. V lost 5 bases and J 2 bases, leaving 14 bases between the germline ends. In germline, CDR1 is DFQATT, CDR2 SNEGSKA (reference sequence). The CDR3 DNA is TGCAGTGCTCCCAATGGTAGGAACACAGATACGCAGTATTTT. This gives the protein CSAPNGRNTDTQYF.

This clonotype was counted many times. The rearrangement links TRBV11-1 to TRBJ2-5, with D possibly called TRBD1 or TRBD2 (5 bases each). The CDR3 contains 15 residues. The V gene's germline CDR1 is SGHAT and CDR2 FQDESV (reference sequence). Trimming stripped 5 bases from V and 5 bases from J, with 18 bases between. CDR3 DNA sequence: TGTGCCAGCAGCCCTCCCGGGGCTTTGGGGGAGACCCAGTACTTC. Translating gives CASSPPGALGETQYF.

This clonotype was seen ten or more times. The J gene is TRBJ1-3, the V gene TRBV6-5; maybe TRBD1 (6 bases). Trimming cost V 2 bases and J 4 bases, with 18 bases left between them. The CDR3 covers 17 residues. Germline V CDR1 and CDR2: MNHEY, SVGAGI. Written as DNA, the CDR3 is TGTGCCAGCAGTTACACCGGGGGGCCGGCAACGGGAAACACCATATATTTT. Translating gives CASSYTGGPATGNTIYF.

The rearrangement uses TRBV4-2 and TRBJ2-2; 7 bases are shared with TRBD1. Germline CDR1 LGHNA, CDR2 YNFKEQ. This CDR3 has 16 residues. V shed 4 bases and J 0 bases; nucleotides not matched to a gene: 5. CDR3: CASSLTGTANTGELFF. For the CDR3, the DNA is TGTGCCAGCAGCCTGACCGGGACAGCGAACACCGGGGAGCTGTTTTTT.

This clonotype was seen many times. The chain couples TRBV10-3 to TRBJ2-1, with TRBD1 identical over 7 bases. CDR1 ENHRY and CDR2 SYGVKD come from the germline V gene. This CDR3 has 12 amino acids. With 2 bases clipped from V and 8 bases from J, the junction kept 0 bases outside the gene matches. DNA for the CDR3: TGTGCCATCAGTGAGGACAGGGATGAGCAGTTCTTC. Its translation is CAISEDRDEQFF.

This clonotype was seen repeatedly, ten times or more. V gene TRBV12-3 or TRBV12-4 combines with J gene TRBJ2-1, with D perhaps matching TRBD1 (5 bases). This CDR3 region has 11 residues. V was cut by 8 bases and J by 10 bases, with 12 bases left in between. The CDR3 region is CASRMGLEQFF. The CDR3 nucleotides read TGTGCCAGCCGAATGGGGCTAGAGCAGTTCTTC.

To note about this clonotype: A junction boundary mismatches the germline segment, possibly from a read error. The V gene is TRBV5-5, the J gene TRBJ2-7, with D hard to call. The CDR3 extends over 15 amino acids. Germline CDR1 SGHKS, CDR2 YYEKEE (reference sequence). CDR3 DNA sequence: TGTGCCGGCAGTTATAAAAGACCGGCCTCCTACGAGCAGTACTTC. It translates to CAGSYKRPASYEQYF.

A single count supports this clonotype. V gene TRBV15 combines with J gene TRBJ1-2; 10 nucleotides align to TRBD1. V lost 0 bases and J lost 7; bases outside the gene matches: 14. This CDR3 comprises 18 residues. Germline CDR1 and CDR2: LNHNV and YYDKDF (reference sequence). This CDR3 reads CATSRDSGGGQGILGYTF. In nucleotides, the CDR3 is TGTGCCACCAGCAGAGATTCCGGGGGGGGACAGGGGATCCTTGGCTACACCTTC. The full variable domain, completed using reference TRBV15 and TRBJ1-2, is DAMVIQNPRYQVTQFGKPVTLSCSQTLNHNVMYWYQQKSSQAPKLLFHYYDKDFNNEADTPDNFQSRRPNTSFCFLDIRSPGLGDTAMYLCATSRDSGGGQGILGYTFGSGTRLTVV.

This clonotype was recorded at least ten times. V gene TRBV7-9 combines with J gene TRBJ2-7; 10 bases agree with TRBD1. The ends lost 1 base at V and 4 bases at J; junction bases unmatched: 7. The CDR3 has 16 amino acids. CDR1 is SEHNR and CDR2 is FQNEAQ in the germline V gene (reference sequence). This CDR3 reads CASSLGQGARPYEQYF. The CDR3 nucleotides read TGTGCCAGCAGCTTAGGACAGGGGGCTAGACCATACGAGCAGTACTTC. The full variable domain, rest sourced from reference TRBV7-9 and TRBJ2-7, is DTGVSQNPRHKITKRGQNVTFRCDPISEHNRLYWYRQTLGQGPEFLTYFQNEAQLEKSRLLSDRFSAERPKGSFSTLEIQRTEQGDSAMYLCASSLGQGARPYEQYFGPGTRLTVT.

For this clonotype: A much larger clone lies one base from this, so it may be a read error. The chain's CDR3 is CASTQGAGWNEQSF. DNA for the CDR3: TGTGCCAGCACCCAGGGGGCGGGATGGAATGAGCAGTCCTTC. V and J are TRBV9 and TRBJ2-1; 8 bases line up with TRBD1. This CDR3 is 14 amino acids long. Germline CDR1 reads SGDLS; CDR2 reads YYNGEE.

This clonotype was detected many times. This sequence joins TRBV29-1 and TRBJ2-3; the D gene is possibly TRBD1 (6 bases). CDR3 length: 13 amino acids. CDR1 and CDR2 from the germline V gene are SQVTM and ANQGSEA. V gave up 4 bases and J gave up 1 base, with 9 bases separating them. The CDR3: CSVAHRGTDTQYF. The CDR3 DNA follows: TGCAGCGTTGCGCACAGGGGCACAGATACGCAGTATTTT.

This clonotype appeared a few times. The chain is built from TRBV20-1 and TRBJ1-5, with a possible D match to TRBD1 (6 bases). The CDR3 sequence is 13 residues long. With 1 base removed from V and 11 bases from J, the gap between germline ends came to 15 bases. Germline CDR1 reads DFQATT; CDR2 reads SNEGSKA (reference sequence). CDR3 bases: TGCAGTGCTAGAGGAGGGGGGTTGGGGTCCCAGCATTTT. Amino acids: CSARGGGLGSQHF.

This clonotype was counted a few times. One end of the junction is discordant with germline, which a read error may explain. The chain combines TRBV7-3 with TRBJ2-1; tentatively, D is TRBD2 (6 bases). Germline V gene data show CDR1 as SGHTA and CDR2 as FQGTGA. This CDR3 is built from 14 residues. CDR3 loop: CASGLISGDNEQFF. The CDR3, as DNA: TGTGCCAGCGGCTTAATTAGCGGTGACAATGAGCAGTTCTTC.

This clonotype has only a few counts. This chain's CDR3 is CASSHLGRRNTEAFF. The DNA of the CDR3 is TGTGCCAGCAGTCACCTGGGACGGCGGAACACTGAAGCTTTCTTT. The rearrangement uses TRBV6-5 and TRBJ1-1; a possible D gene is TRBD1 (5 bases). Looked up from germline, CDR1 is MNHEY and CDR2 is SVGAGI. Trimming removed 5 bases at V and 1 base at J, with 14 bases between. The CDR3 loop spans 15 amino acids.

This clonotype was seen many times. The CDR3 region is CASSGPTGDGAETQYF. DNA for the CDR3: TGTGCCAGCAGCGGTCCCACAGGGGACGGGGCCGAGACCCAGTACTTC. This chain links TRBV9 with TRBJ2-5, with 7 nucleotides matching TRBD1. This CDR3 has 16 residues. Germline CDR1 SGDLS, CDR2 YYNGEE. V lost 3 bases to trimming and J lost 5 bases; unmatched junction nucleotides: 13.

This clonotype was counted many times. The chain has TRBV9 and TRBJ2-3; 7 positions match TRBD2. V dropped 3 bases and J dropped 2; count of bases not matched to a gene: 15. Germline CDR1 is SGDLS and CDR2 is YYNGEE. The CDR3 loop spans 18 amino acids. This CDR3 reads CASSARSEAGPHTDTQYF. CDR3 DNA: TGTGCCAGCAGCGCCCGTTCTGAAGCGGGACCCCACACAGATACGCAGTATTTT.